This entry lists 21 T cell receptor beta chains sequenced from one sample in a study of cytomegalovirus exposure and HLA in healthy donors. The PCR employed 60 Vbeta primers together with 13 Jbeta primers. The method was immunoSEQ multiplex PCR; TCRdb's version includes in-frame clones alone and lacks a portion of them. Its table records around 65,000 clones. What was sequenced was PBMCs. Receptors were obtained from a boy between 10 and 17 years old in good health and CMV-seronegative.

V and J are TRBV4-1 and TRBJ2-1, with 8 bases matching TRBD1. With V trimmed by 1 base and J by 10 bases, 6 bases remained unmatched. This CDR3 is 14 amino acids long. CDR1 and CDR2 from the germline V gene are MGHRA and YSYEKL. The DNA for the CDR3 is TGCGCCAGCAGCCAAGCGACAGGGGCCAGAGAGCAGTTCTTC. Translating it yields CASSQATGAREQFF.

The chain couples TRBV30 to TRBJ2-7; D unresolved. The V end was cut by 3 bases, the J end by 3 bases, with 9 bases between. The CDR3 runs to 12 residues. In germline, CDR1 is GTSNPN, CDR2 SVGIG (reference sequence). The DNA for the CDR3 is TGTGCCTGGAGGGTGTCGGGCTACGAGCAGTACTTC. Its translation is CAWRVSGYEQYF.

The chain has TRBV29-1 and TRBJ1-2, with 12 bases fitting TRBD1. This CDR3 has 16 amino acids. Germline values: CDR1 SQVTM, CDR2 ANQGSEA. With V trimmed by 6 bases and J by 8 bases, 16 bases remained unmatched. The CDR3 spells CSVGNSRDRGQEGYTF. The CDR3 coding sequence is TGCAGCGTAGGAAACTCCCGGGACAGGGGGCAGGAGGGCTACACCTTC. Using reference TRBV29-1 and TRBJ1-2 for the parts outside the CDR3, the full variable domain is SAVISQKPSRDICQRGTSLTIQCQVDSQVTMMFWYRQQPGQSLTLIATANQGSEATYESGFVIDKFPISRPNLTFSTLTVSNMSPEDSSIYLCSVGNSRDRGQEGYTFGSGTRLTVV.

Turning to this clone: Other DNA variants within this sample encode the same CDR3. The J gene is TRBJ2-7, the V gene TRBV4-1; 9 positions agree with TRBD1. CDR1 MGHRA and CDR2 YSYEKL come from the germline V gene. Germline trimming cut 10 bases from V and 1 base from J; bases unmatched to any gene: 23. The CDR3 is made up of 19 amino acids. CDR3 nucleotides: TGCGCCACCCCCCACCTCCCGGGACAGGGCGAAAAGAATTCCTACGAGCAGTACTTC. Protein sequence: CATPHLPGQGEKNSYEQYF.

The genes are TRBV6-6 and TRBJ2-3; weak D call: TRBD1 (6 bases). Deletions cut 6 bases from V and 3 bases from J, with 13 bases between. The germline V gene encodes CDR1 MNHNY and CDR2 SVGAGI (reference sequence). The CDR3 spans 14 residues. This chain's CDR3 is CASRTDRLTDTQYF. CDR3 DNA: TGTGCCAGCAGAACGGACAGATTGACAGATACGCAGTATTTT.

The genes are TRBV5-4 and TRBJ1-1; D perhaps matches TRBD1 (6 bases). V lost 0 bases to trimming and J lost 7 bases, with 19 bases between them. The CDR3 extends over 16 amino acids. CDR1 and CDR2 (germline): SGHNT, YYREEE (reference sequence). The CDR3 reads CASSLGGNRVGVEAFF. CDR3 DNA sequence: TGTGCCAGCAGCTTGGGGGGCAACAGGGTGGGTGTTGAAGCTTTCTTT.

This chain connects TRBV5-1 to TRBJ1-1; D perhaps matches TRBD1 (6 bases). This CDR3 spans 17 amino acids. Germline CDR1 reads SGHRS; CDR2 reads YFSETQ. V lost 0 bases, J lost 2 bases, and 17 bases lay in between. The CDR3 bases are TGCGCCAGCAGCTTGGGACGGGGGGGGCTCCTAAACACTGAAGCTTTCTTT. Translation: CASSLGRGGLLNTEAFF. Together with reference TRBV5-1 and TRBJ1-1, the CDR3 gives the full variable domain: KAGVTQTPRYLIKTRGQQVTLSCSPISGHRSVSWYQQTPGQGLQFLFEYFSETQRNKGNFPGRFSGRQFSNSRSEMNVSTLELGDSALYLCASSLGRGGLLNTEAFFGQGTRLTVV.

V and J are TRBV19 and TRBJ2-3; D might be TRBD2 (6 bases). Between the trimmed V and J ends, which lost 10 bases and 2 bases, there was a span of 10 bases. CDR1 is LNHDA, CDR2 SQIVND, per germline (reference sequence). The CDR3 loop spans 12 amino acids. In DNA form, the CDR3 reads TGTGCCACCTCTAGCGACACAGATACGCAGTATTTT. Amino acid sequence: CATSSDTDTQYF.

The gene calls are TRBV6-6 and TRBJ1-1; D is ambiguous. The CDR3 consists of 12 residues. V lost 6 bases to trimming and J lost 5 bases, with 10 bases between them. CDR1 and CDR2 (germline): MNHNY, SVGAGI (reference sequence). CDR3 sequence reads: CASRNTGTEAFF. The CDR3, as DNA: TGTGCCAGCAGAAACACGGGTACTGAAGCTTTCTTT.

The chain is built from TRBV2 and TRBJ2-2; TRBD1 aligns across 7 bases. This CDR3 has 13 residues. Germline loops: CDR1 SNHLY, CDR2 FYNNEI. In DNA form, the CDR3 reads TGTGTATCCGGGACAGAGTACACCGGGGAGCTGTTTTTT. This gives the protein CVSGTEYTGELFF.

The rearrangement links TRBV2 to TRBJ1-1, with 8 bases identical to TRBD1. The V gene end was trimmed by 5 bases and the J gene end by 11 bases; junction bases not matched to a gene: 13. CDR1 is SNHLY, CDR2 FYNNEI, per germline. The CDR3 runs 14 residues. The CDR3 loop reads CASSPGTGQFGAFF. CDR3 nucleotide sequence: TGTGCCAGCAGTCCTGGGACAGGTCAGTTTGGTGCTTTCTTT.

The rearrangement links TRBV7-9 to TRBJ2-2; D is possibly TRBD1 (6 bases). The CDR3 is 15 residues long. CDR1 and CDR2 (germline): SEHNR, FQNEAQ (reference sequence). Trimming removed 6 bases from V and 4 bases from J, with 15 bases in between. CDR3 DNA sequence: TGTGCCAGCAGTCCAGTGAGGGGGTTCACCGGGGAGCTGTTTTTT. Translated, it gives CASSPVRGFTGELFF.

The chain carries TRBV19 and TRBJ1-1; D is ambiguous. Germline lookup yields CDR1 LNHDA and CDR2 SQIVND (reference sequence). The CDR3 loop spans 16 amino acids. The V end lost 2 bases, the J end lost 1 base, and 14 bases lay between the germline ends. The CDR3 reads CASSIWGEMQNTEAFF. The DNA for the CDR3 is TGTGCCAGTAGTATATGGGGAGAGATGCAGAACACTGAAGCTTTCTTT.

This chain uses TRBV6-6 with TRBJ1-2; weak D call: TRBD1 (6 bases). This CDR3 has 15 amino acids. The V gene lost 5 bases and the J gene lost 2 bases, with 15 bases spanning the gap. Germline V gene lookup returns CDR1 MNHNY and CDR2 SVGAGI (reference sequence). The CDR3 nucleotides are TGTGCCAGCAGTCTCGCCGGGACACCCAACTATGGCTACACCTTC. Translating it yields CASSLAGTPNYGYTF.

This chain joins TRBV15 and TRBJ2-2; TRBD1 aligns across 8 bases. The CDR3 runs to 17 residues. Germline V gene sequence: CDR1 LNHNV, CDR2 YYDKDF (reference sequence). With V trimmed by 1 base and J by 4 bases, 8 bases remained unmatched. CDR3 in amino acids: CATSRGTGSRSTGELFF. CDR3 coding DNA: TGTGCCACCAGCAGAGGGACAGGGTCGAGAAGCACCGGGGAGCTGTTTTTT.

CDR3 residues: CASQASSYEQYF. DNA for the CDR3: TGTGCCAGCCAGGCGAGCTCCTACGAGCAGTACTTC. This chain links TRBV2 with TRBJ2-7, with D unclear. This CDR3 is built from 12 residues. Trimming took 8 bases from V and 0 from J, leaving 8 bases between them. Looked up from germline, CDR1 is SNHLY and CDR2 is FYNNEI.

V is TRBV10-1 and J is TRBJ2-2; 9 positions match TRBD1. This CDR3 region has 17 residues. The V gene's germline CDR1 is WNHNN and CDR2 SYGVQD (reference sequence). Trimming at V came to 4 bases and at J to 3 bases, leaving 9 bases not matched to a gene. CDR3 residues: CASSGFWTGEDTGELFF. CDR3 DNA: TGCGCCAGCAGTGGATTTTGGACAGGGGAGGACACCGGGGAGCTGTTTTTT.

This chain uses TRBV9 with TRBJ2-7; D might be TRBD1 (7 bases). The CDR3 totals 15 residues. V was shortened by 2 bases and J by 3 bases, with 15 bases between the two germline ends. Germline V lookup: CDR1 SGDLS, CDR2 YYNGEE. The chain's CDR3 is CASSVGGQTNYEQYF. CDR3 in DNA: TGTGCCAGCAGCGTGGGGGGACAGACCAACTACGAGCAGTACTTC.

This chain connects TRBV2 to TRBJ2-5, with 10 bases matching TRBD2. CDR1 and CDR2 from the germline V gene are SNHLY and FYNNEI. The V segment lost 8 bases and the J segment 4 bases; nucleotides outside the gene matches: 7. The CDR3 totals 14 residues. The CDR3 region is CASLSGGAVETQYF. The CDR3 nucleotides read TGTGCCAGCCTGAGCGGGGGGGCGGTAGAGACCCAGTACTTC.

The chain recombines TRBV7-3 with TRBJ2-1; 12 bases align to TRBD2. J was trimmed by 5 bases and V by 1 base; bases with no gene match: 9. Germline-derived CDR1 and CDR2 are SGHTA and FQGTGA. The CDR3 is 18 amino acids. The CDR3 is CASSLMPNGLAGNNEQFF. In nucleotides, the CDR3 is TGTGCCAGCAGCTTAATGCCAAACGGACTAGCGGGGAACAATGAGCAGTTCTTC. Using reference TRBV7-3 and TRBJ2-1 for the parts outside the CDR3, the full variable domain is GAGVSQTPSNKVTEKGKYVELRCDPISGHTALYWYRQSLGQGPEFLIYFQGTGAADDSGLPNDRFFAVRPEGSVSTLKIQRTERGDSAVYLCASSLMPNGLAGNNEQFFGPGTRLTVL.

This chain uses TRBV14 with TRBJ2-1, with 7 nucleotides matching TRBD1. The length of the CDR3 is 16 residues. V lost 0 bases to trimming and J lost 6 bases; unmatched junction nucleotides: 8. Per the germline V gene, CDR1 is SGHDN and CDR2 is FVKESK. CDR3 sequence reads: CASSQDAGTASNEQFF. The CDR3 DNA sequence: TGTGCCAGCAGCCAAGATGCTGGGACAGCCTCCAATGAGCAGTTCTTC.